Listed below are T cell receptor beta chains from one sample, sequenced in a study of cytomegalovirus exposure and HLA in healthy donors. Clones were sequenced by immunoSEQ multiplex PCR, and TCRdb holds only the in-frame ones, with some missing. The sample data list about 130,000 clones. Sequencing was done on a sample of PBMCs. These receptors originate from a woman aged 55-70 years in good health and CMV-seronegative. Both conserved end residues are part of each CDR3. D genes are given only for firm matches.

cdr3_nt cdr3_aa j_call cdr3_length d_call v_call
TGTGCCATCAAGACAGGGGGCGCGGAACGCCACGAGCAGTACTTC CAIKTGGAERHEQYF TRBJ2-7 15 TRBD1 TRBV10-3
TGTGCCAGCAGACCCCGGACAGGGGGTACCGAGCAGTACTTC CASRPRTGGTEQYF TRBJ2-7 14 TRBD1 TRBV7-2
TGTGCCAGCAGCATCCGGACAGGGGGCAATCAGCCCCAGCATTTT CASSIRTGGNQPQHF TRBJ1-5 15 - TRBV21-1
TGTGCCGGCTCCACCACTAACTATGGCTACACCTTC CAGSTTNYGYTF TRBJ1-2 12 - TRBV2
TGCGCCAGCAGTTATAGCGACAGGGGAGGGAATGAGCAGTTCTTC CASSYSDRGGNEQFF TRBJ2-1 15 - TRBV5-1
TGTGCCAGCAGCGTAGGGACTAGAGCAGAAGAGCAGTTCTTC CASSVGTRAEEQFF TRBJ2-1 14 TRBD2 TRBV9
TGCGCCAGCAGCTTGGCAGGGGCGCATGAAGCTTTCTTT CASSLAGAHEAFF TRBJ1-1 13 - TRBV5-1
TGTGCCAGCAGACAGGACGTTTCCTATGGCTACACCTTC CASRQDVSYGYTF TRBJ1-2 13 - TRBV6-6
TGTGCCAGCTCCCCAACTCCAGGCCACACTGAAGCTTTCTTT CASSPTPGHTEAFF TRBJ1-1 14 - TRBV18
TGCGCCAGCAGCTCTACTAGCGGGGGCACAGATACGCAGTATTTT CASSSTSGGTDTQYF TRBJ2-3 15 TRBD2 TRBV5-1
TGCGCCAGCAGTGAAAGGGCGGGATTAGCGGGAGGCGGGAACGAGCAGTACTTC CASSERAGLAGGGNEQYF TRBJ2-7 18 TRBD2 TRBV10-2
TGCGCCAGCAGCTTGGATGCGGAATACAATGAGCAGTTCTTC CASSLDAEYNEQFF TRBJ2-1 14 - TRBV5-1
TGTGCCATCAGCCGAGCGGGGGGGGCGTCACGCCTAGGAGGGTCTGGGGATGAGCAGTTCTTC CAISRAGGASRLGGSGDEQFF TRBJ2-1 21 TRBD2 TRBV10-3
TGTGCCAGCCAAAAAATACTAGGCACAGATACGCAGTATTTT CASQKILGTDTQYF TRBJ2-3 14 - TRBV6-1
TGTGCCAGCAGGCAGACAGGGCCTTACAATGAGCAGTTCTTC CASRQTGPYNEQFF TRBJ2-1 14 TRBD1 TRBV2
TGTGCCTGGAGTGGGCAGGGTGGGGAGCAGTACTTC CAWSGQGGEQYF TRBJ2-7 12 - TRBV30
TGTGCCAGCAGCCCCGCGAATACCCGTGTCCACAATGAGCAGTTCTTC CASSPANTRVHNEQFF TRBJ2-1 16 - TRBV5-6
TGCGCCAGCAGCTTGGCCTTCACAGGGGGCGCAACAGATACGCAGTATTTT CASSLAFTGGATDTQYF TRBJ2-3 17 TRBD1 TRBV5-1
TGTGCCAGCAGCCGTGGACAGGGCTACGAGCAGTACTTC CASSRGQGYEQYF TRBJ2-7 13 TRBD1 TRBV7-2
TGTGCCAGCGAGGGACAGGGTCAAACAGATACGCAGTATTTT CASEGQGQTDTQYF TRBJ2-3 14 TRBD1 TRBV2
TGCGCCAGCAGCTTGTCTCGCGGGATTTACAATGAGCAGTTCTTC CASSLSRGIYNEQFF TRBJ2-1 15 - TRBV5-1
TGTGCCAGCAGCGTAGGGACAGGGGGCTCCTATAATTCACCCCTCCACTTT CASSVGTGGSYNSPLHF TRBJ1-6 17 TRBD1 TRBV5-8
TGTGCCAGCAGTGGAACTGACAGGGTCCTTAATTCACCCCTCCACTTT CASSGTDRVLNSPLHF TRBJ1-6 16 TRBD1 TRBV25-1
TGCGCCAGCAGTGAGCCCCAAAGGGGTGACAGGGGGGAGACCCAGTACTTC CASSEPQRGDRGETQYF TRBJ2-5 17 TRBD1 TRBV10-1
TGTGCCAGCAGTCGGGACAGGGGGAAATCTGGGGCCAACGTCCTGACTTTC CASSRDRGKSGANVLTF TRBJ2-6 17 TRBD1 TRBV2
TGTGCCAGCAGACCGCCCAGGGCCTACGAGCAGTACTTC CASRPPRAYEQYF TRBJ2-7 13 - TRBV6-5
TGTGCCAGCAGCCCCAGGACTAGCGGGAGCACTTACGAGCAGTACTTC CASSPRTSGSTYEQYF TRBJ2-7 16 TRBD2 TRBV2
TGTGCCAGCAGCGCAGGTTCCCCGCACTATGGCTACACCTTC CASSAGSPHYGYTF TRBJ1-2 14 - TRBV28
TGTGCCAGCAGCTCCCGGGACAGAGAAGGGGTCCTCCACTTT CASSSRDREGVLHF TRBJ1-6 14 TRBD1 TRBV9
TGTGCCAGCAGCGTAAGCTTCGCTTACAATGAGCAGTTCTTC CASSVSFAYNEQFF TRBJ2-1 14 - TRBV9
TGTGCCAGCAGACTCCAGGGGTTCAACACCGGGGAGCTGTTTTTT CASRLQGFNTGELFF TRBJ2-2 15 - TRBV7-9
TGTGCCAGCTCACCACCGTCCCTTACCGGGGAGCTGTTTTTT CASSPPSLTGELFF TRBJ2-2 14 - TRBV18
TGTGCCAGTAGTACCCGGACAGGCTACACTGAAGCTTTCTTT CASSTRTGYTEAFF TRBJ1-1 14 TRBD1 TRBV19
TGTGCCAGCAGTGCCCAGGGGGATACGCAGTATTTT CASSAQGDTQYF TRBJ2-3 12 - TRBV6-4